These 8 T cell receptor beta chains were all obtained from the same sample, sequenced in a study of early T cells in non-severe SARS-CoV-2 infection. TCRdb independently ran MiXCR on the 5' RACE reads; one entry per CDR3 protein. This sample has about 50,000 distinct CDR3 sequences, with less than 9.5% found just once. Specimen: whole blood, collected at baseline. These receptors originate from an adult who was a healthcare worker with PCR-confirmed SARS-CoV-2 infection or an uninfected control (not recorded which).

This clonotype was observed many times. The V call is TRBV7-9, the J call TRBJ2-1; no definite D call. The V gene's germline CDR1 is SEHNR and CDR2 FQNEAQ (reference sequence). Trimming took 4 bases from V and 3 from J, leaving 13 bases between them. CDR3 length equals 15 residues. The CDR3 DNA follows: TGTGCCAGCAGCTCCACGTGGGAATTCTACAATGAGCAGTTCTTC. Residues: CASSSTWEFYNEQFF.

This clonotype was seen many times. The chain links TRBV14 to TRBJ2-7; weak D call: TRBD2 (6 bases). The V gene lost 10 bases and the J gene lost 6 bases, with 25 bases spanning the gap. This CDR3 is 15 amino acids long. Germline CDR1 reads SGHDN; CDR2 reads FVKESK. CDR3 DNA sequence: TGTGCCACCTCCCTCCGGCCCCGCGGGGCCTCCGAGCAGTACTTC. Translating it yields CATSLRPRGASEQYF.

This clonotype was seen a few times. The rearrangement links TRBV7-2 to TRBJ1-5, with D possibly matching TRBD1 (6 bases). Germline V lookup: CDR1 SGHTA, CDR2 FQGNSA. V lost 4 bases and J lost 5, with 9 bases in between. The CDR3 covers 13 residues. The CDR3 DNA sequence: TGTGCCAGCAGCTCAGGGGTGGATCAGCCCCAGCATTTT. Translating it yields CASSSGVDQPQHF.

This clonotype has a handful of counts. CDR3 residues: CASEEGRRHQETQYF. As DNA, the CDR3 is TGTGCTAGTGAAGAGGGACGGAGGCACCAAGAGACCCAGTACTTC. The chain uses TRBV12-5 and TRBJ2-5; D possibly uses TRBD1 or TRBD2 (5 bases each). CDR3 length equals 15 residues. CDR1 and CDR2 (germline): LGHNT, FRNRAP. The ends were cut back, 7 bases at V and 0 bases at J, with 15 bases in the middle.

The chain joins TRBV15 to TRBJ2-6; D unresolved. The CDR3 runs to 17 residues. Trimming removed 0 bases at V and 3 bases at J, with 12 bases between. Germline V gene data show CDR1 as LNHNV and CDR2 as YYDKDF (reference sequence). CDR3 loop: CATSREGNGIGANVLTF. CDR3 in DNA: TGTGCCACCAGCAGAGAGGGGAATGGGATTGGGGCCAACGTCCTGACTTTC.

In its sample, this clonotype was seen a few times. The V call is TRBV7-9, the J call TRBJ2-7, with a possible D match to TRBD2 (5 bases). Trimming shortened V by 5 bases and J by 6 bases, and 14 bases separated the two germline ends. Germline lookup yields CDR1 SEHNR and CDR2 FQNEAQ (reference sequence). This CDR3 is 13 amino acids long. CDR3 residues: CASSHQWRSEQYF. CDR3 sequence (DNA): TGTGCCAGCAGCCACCAATGGAGGAGCGAGCAGTACTTC.

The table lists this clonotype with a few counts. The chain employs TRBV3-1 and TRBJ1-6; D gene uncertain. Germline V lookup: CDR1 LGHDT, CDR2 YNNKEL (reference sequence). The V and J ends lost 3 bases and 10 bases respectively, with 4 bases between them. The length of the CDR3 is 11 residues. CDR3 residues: CASSQGSPLHF. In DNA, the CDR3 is TGTGCCAGCAGCCAGGGATCACCCCTCCACTTT.

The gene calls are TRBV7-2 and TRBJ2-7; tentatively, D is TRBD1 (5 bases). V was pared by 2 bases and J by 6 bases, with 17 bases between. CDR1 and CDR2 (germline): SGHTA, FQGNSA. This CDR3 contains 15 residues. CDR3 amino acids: CASSLMQGSSGEQYF. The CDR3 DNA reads TGTGCCAGCAGCTTAATGCAGGGTTCGTCGGGCGAGCAGTACTTC.